What follows are 18 T cell receptor beta chains derived from one specimen sequenced in a study of TIL therapy for anti-PD-1-resistant metastatic lung cancer. Sequencing used immunoSEQ v3. Produced via immunoSEQ multiplex PCR; TCRdb's table is partial and in-frame only. The sample lists approximately 60,000 clones; around four fifths were seen once. Time point denoted: pre-treatment sample, taken before nivolumab and TIL therapy. This specimen consisted of blood, obtained at baseline. These receptors came from a person aged 25 to 79 with non-small cell lung cancer.

This chain connects TRBV7-2 to TRBJ1-2; D remains ambiguous. This CDR3 is built from 13 residues. Per germline, CDR1 SGHTA and CDR2 FQGNSA. V lost 1 base to trimming and J lost 4 bases, with 7 bases between them. CDR3 DNA sequence: TGTGCCAGCAGCTTAGAGGTGAGCTATGGCTACACCTTC. Protein: CASSLEVSYGYTF.

The chain joins TRBV12-3 or TRBV12-4 to TRBJ1-1; D is undetermined. The V end lost 2 bases, the J end lost 6 bases, and 10 bases lay between the germline ends. The CDR3 spans 13 residues. CDR3 sequence reads: CASSLMESAEAFF. CDR3 sequence (DNA): TGTGCCAGCAGTTTAATGGAGTCGGCTGAAGCTTTCTTT.

The chain carries TRBV27 and TRBJ1-6; possible D gene TRBD1, 6 bases. Germline CDR1 reads MNHEY; CDR2 reads SMNVEV (reference sequence). Trimming shortened V by 5 bases and J by 7 bases, and 15 bases separated the two germline ends. The CDR3 spans 15 residues. DNA for the CDR3: TGTGCCAGCAGTCCCAGGGGAGAGTGGAATTCACCCCTCCACTTT. Translating gives CASSPRGEWNSPLHF.

DNA for the CDR3: TGCGCCAGCAGTCAATCTATCGGGTACCAAGAGACCCAGTACTTC. Translating it yields CASSQSIGYQETQYF. The chain links TRBV23-1 to TRBJ2-5; D uncertain. TRBV23-1 is placed among ORFs of uncertain function. V lost 0 bases and J lost 0, with 8 bases in between. The CDR3 consists of 15 residues.

The genes are TRBV12-3 or TRBV12-4 and TRBJ2-3; D unresolved. With 5 bases removed from V and 6 bases from J, the gap between germline ends came to 12 bases. The length of the CDR3 is 13 residues. This CDR3 reads CASSSRAADTQYF. For the CDR3, the DNA is TGTGCCAGCAGTAGCCGGGCGGCGGATACGCAGTATTTT.

The chain combines TRBV7-9 with TRBJ2-3; the D gene is possibly TRBD2 (6 bases). Trimming pared 3 bases from V and 3 bases from J, leaving 13 bases between. The CDR3 is made up of 15 amino acids. Germline CDR1 reads SEHNR; CDR2 reads FQNEAQ (reference sequence). CDR3 sequence reads: CASSFRGRGTDTQYF. The CDR3, as DNA: TGTGCCAGCAGCTTTAGGGGCCGGGGGACAGATACGCAGTATTTT.

This clone was seen only a few times. The chain has TRBV11-2 and TRBJ2-2, with TRBD2 matching 8 bases. Germline V gives CDR1 SGHAT, CDR2 FQNNGV. CDR3 length equals 15 residues. The trim removed 6 bases at V and 8 bases at J, leaving 11 bases unmatched. The CDR3 DNA is TGTGCCAGCAGTTTTAGAGCGGGAGACGTTGGGGAGCTGTTTTTT. This translates into CASSFRAGDVGELFF.

The rearrangement uses TRBV24-1 and TRBJ1-2; TRBD1 matches at 8 bases. V was clipped by 2 bases and J by 8 bases; unmatched bases: 6. Germline loops: CDR1 KGHDR, CDR2 SFDVKD. CDR3 length equals 14 residues. Here the CDR3 reads CATSDSTWTGGYTF. CDR3 DNA: TGTGCCACCAGTGATTCGACTTGGACAGGGGGCTACACCTTC.

The V and J genes are TRBV27 and TRBJ1-6; D not certain. Germline V gene data show CDR1 as MNHEY and CDR2 as SMNVEV (reference sequence). The CDR3 is 13 amino acids. V lost 3 bases and J 10 bases, leaving 10 bases between the germline ends. The CDR3 loop reads CASSFAHLSPLHF. The CDR3 nucleotides are TGTGCCAGCAGTTTTGCTCACCTCTCACCCCTCCACTTT.

The chain employs TRBV10-1 and TRBJ2-1, with 9 bases identical to TRBD2. V lost 5 bases to trimming and J lost 7 bases; unmatched junction nucleotides: 6. The CDR3 sequence is 14 residues long. CDR1 and CDR2 (germline): WNHNN, SYGVQD (reference sequence). The CDR3 nucleotides read TGCGCCAGCAGTAGAGCTAGCGGGACTAATGAGCAGTTCTTC. This gives the protein CASSRASGTNEQFF.

This clone appeared once. The chain couples TRBV7-2 to TRBJ2-7; 8 bases fit TRBD1. The CDR3 is 15 residues long. CDR1 and CDR2 from the germline V gene are SGHTA and FQGNSA. Trimming cost V 5 bases and J 0 bases; bases outside gene matches: 6. The CDR3 DNA is TGTGCCAGCAGCCCAGGGGGCGCGGGCTCCTACGAGCAGTACTTC. Residues: CASSPGGAGSYEQYF.

Only one count was recorded for this clone. The chain employs TRBV19 and TRBJ2-2; the D gene is possibly TRBD2 (5 bases). Germline CDR1 reads LNHDA; CDR2 reads SQIVND (reference sequence). V was cut by 5 bases and J by 6 bases, with 19 bases left in between. This CDR3 spans 16 amino acids. The CDR3 sequence is CASSLSTSSGSGELFF. The DNA for the CDR3 is TGTGCCAGTAGTCTCTCCACTAGTTCAGGATCCGGGGAGCTGTTTTTT.

This chain links TRBV19 with TRBJ2-3; 11 bases are shared with TRBD2. V was pared by 5 bases and J by 3 bases, with 7 bases of the junction left unmatched. CDR1 is LNHDA, CDR2 SQIVND, per germline (reference sequence). This CDR3 comprises 16 residues. As DNA, the CDR3 is TGTGCCAGTAGTGACGTAGCGGGAGGGCCTACAGATACGCAGTATTTT. Protein product: CASSDVAGGPTDTQYF.

This clone occurred once. The V gene is TRBV9, the J gene TRBJ2-3; 10 bases agree with TRBD2. The germline V gene encodes CDR1 SGDLS and CDR2 YYNGEE. Unmatched junction bases numbered 11, after V lost 0 bases and J lost 7 bases. The CDR3 contains 17 residues. CDR3 amino acids: CASSVGPQRGGVNTQYF. CDR3 bases: TGTGCCAGCAGCGTAGGGCCCCAGCGGGGGGGCGTAAATACGCAGTATTTT.

The genes are TRBV3-1 (or the pseudogene TRBV3-2) and TRBJ2-7; 11 nucleotides match TRBD2. Unmatched junction bases numbered 15, after V lost 4 bases and J lost 7 bases. CDR1 and CDR2 (germline): LGHDT, YNNKEL (reference sequence). The CDR3 sequence is 17 residues long. The CDR3 loop is CASSPLAGGVYSGEQYF. Here the CDR3 DNA reads TGTGCCAGCAGCCCCCTAGCGGGGGGTGTGTATTCGGGAGAGCAGTACTTC.

V is TRBV7-2 and J is TRBJ2-1; TRBD2 matches 7 bases. V lost 6 bases and J lost 7; bases outside the gene matches: 9. CDR3 length: 14 residues. The germline CDR1 and CDR2 sequences are SGHTA and FQGNSA. The CDR3 DNA follows: TGTGCCAGCAGACCCGGTGGCGGGAGTAATGAGCAGTTCTTC. Translating gives CASRPGGGSNEQFF.

V and J are TRBV12-3 or TRBV12-4 and TRBJ1-6, with a weak D call TRBD1 (5 bases). This CDR3 spans 13 amino acids. Trimming shortened V by 2 bases and J by 10 bases, and 9 bases separated the two germline ends. CDR3: CASSLIRGSPLHF. The CDR3 bases are TGTGCCAGCAGTTTAATACGGGGGTCACCCCTCCACTTT.

This chain connects TRBV4-1 to TRBJ1-5, with a possible D match to TRBD1 (5 bases). Germline V gene lookup returns CDR1 MGHRA and CDR2 YSYEKL. This CDR3 comprises 14 residues. Trimming removed 8 bases at V and 4 bases at J, with 15 bases between. CDR3 in amino acids: CASGQGRSNQPQHF. CDR3 nucleotide sequence: TGCGCCAGCGGACAAGGCAGGTCAAATCAGCCCCAGCATTTT.